Following are 29 T cell receptor beta chains from one sample sequenced in a study of blood T cell repertoires in COVID-19. Measured with immunoSEQ multiplex PCR; TCRdb has only the in-frame clones, and not every one. The sample shows about 160,000 clones, about nine tenths of them seen only once. The sample taken for sequencing was peripheral blood. These receptors all stem from an elderly man with acute or convalescent COVID-19.

This clone was seen a few times. The chain is built from TRBV2 and TRBJ1-6; tentative D call: TRBD1 (5 bases). In germline, CDR1 is SNHLY, CDR2 FYNNEI. Trimming removed 8 bases at V and 9 bases at J, with 20 bases between. This CDR3 region has 15 residues. Here the CDR3 reads CASAAADNQISPLHF. In DNA, the CDR3 is TGTGCCAGCGCGGCCGCGGACAATCAAATTTCACCCCTCCACTTT.

The chain combines TRBV6-2 or TRBV6-3 with TRBJ1-6, with D unresolved. The V end was cut by 3 bases, the J end by 6 bases, with 9 bases between. The length of the CDR3 is 14 residues. Germline-derived CDR1 and CDR2 are MNHEY and SVGEGT. CDR3: CASSYSPLNSPLHF. CDR3 coding DNA: TGTGCCAGCAGTTATAGTCCGCTTAATTCACCCCTCCACTTT.

The CDR3 coding sequence is TGTGCCAGCTCACCTCTTAGCACGGGTGAGCAGTACTTC. Its translation: CASSPLSTGEQYF. V usage is TRBV18 and J usage is TRBJ2-7; D gene ambiguous. V was cut by 3 bases and J by 7 bases, with 13 bases left in between. CDR1 KGHSH and CDR2 LQKENI come from the germline V gene. CDR3 length: 13 residues.

The rearrangement joins TRBV5-6 to TRBJ2-5; tentative D call: TRBD1 (5 bases). CDR3 length: 13 amino acids. The germline V gene has CDR1 SGHDT and CDR2 YYEEEE. Trimming shortened V by 2 bases and J by 5 bases, and 10 bases separated the two germline ends. CDR3 region: CASSFQGWETQYF. The CDR3 DNA is TGTGCCAGCAGCTTCCAGGGCTGGGAGACCCAGTACTTC.

This chain links TRBV7-9 with TRBJ2-1; TRBD1 agrees at 7 bases. The CDR3 contains 15 residues. With 1 base clipped from V and 6 bases from J, the junction kept 6 bases outside the gene matches. Germline assignment: CDR1 SEHNR and CDR2 FQNEAQ (reference sequence). The CDR3 is CASSLGQGAFNEQFF. As DNA, the CDR3 is TGTGCCAGCAGCTTAGGACAGGGCGCCTTCAATGAGCAGTTCTTC. Full variable domain (missing parts from reference TRBV7-9 and TRBJ2-1): DTGVSQNPRHKITKRGQNVTFRCDPISEHNRLYWYRQTLGQGPEFLTYFQNEAQLEKSRLLSDRFSAERPKGSFSTLEIQRTEQGDSAMYLCASSLGQGAFNEQFFGPGTRLTVL.

V and J are TRBV5-1 and TRBJ2-7; 9 nucleotides agree with TRBD2. V lost 2 bases to trimming and J lost 0 bases; unmatched junction nucleotides: 12. Germline CDR1 SGHRS, CDR2 YFSETQ. The CDR3 covers 18 residues. CDR3 sequence: CASSFNSGLASSSYEQYF. The CDR3 DNA is TGCGCCAGCAGCTTTAACTCTGGACTAGCGTCGAGCTCCTACGAGCAGTACTTC. Together with reference TRBV5-1 and TRBJ2-7, the CDR3 gives the full variable domain: KAGVTQTPRYLIKTRGQQVTLSCSPISGHRSVSWYQQTPGQGLQFLFEYFSETQRNKGNFPGRFSGRQFSNSRSEMNVSTLELGDSALYLCASSFNSGLASSSYEQYFGPGTRLTVT.

The V and J genes are TRBV19 and TRBJ1-2; TRBD1 aligns across 8 bases. The junction had 16 bases not matched to a gene; V was cut back by 5 bases and J by 8 bases. The CDR3 extends over 16 amino acids. Germline V gene lookup returns CDR1 LNHDA and CDR2 SQIVND (reference sequence). This chain's CDR3 is CASSAQKQGDLTGYTF. The DNA for the CDR3 is TGTGCCAGTAGTGCACAGAAACAGGGGGATCTCACAGGCTACACCTTC. Full variable domain (outside the CDR3, taken from reference TRBV19 and TRBJ1-2): DGGITQSPKYLFRKEGQNVTLSCEQNLNHDAMYWYRQDPGQGLRLIYYSQIVNDFQKGDIAEGYSVSREKKESFPLTVTSAQKNPTAFYLCASSAQKQGDLTGYTFGSGTRLTVV.

This clone was observed once. The V call is TRBV3-1 (or the pseudogene TRBV3-2), the J call TRBJ1-1, with D uncertain. In germline, CDR1 is LGHDT, CDR2 YNNKEL (reference sequence). The CDR3 sequence is 15 residues long. V gave up 1 base and J gave up 2 bases, with 11 bases separating them. The CDR3 DNA reads TGTGCCAGCAGCCAAGCCGGCAGAGGTAACACTGAAGCTTTCTTT. Translating gives CASSQAGRGNTEAFF.

This chain connects TRBV11-2 to TRBJ2-3; a weak D match, TRBD1 (6 bases). Germline assignment: CDR1 SGHAT and CDR2 FQNNGV. The CDR3 runs 17 residues. The germline V and J ends were trimmed by 4 bases and 6 bases, with 23 bases remaining between them. Here the CDR3 DNA reads TGTGCCAGCAGCTCACCCTCGGACAGAAATGGACGGGATACGCAGTATTTT. Amino acid sequence: CASSSPSDRNGRDTQYF. Based on the CDR3 plus reference TRBV11-2 and TRBJ2-3, the full variable domain is EAGVAQSPRYKIIEKRQSVAFWCNPISGHATLYWYQQILGQGPKLLIQFQNNGVVDDSQLPKDRFSAERLKGVDSTLKIQPAKLEDSAVYLCASSSPSDRNGRDTQYFGPGTRLTVL.

This rearrangement joins TRBV4-1 to TRBJ2-3; D is possibly TRBD2 (6 bases). The length of the CDR3 is 14 residues. Germline loops: CDR1 MGHRA, CDR2 YSYEKL. V lost 0 bases to trimming and J lost 6 bases, with 10 bases between them. The CDR3 reads CASSQDWREDTQYF. CDR3 coding DNA: TGCGCCAGCAGCCAAGATTGGAGGGAGGATACGCAGTATTTT.

The chain is built from TRBV19 and TRBJ1-6; a possible D gene is TRBD1 (6 bases). Per germline, CDR1 LNHDA and CDR2 SQIVND (reference sequence). Trimming cost V 2 bases and J 8 bases, with 10 bases left between them. The CDR3 spans 14 residues. CDR3 residues: CASSITGQDSPLHF. The DNA of the CDR3 is TGTGCCAGTAGTATAACAGGGCAGGATTCACCCCTCCACTTT. Combining the CDR3 with reference TRBV19 and TRBJ1-6 gives the whole variable domain DGGITQSPKYLFRKEGQNVTLSCEQNLNHDAMYWYRQDPGQGLRLIYYSQIVNDFQKGDIAEGYSVSREKKESFPLTVTSAQKNPTAFYLCASSITGQDSPLHFGNGTRLTVT.

This clone turned up a few times. The V call is TRBV27, the J call TRBJ1-6; 7 bases map to TRBD1. V gave up 8 bases and J gave up 7 bases; unmatched junction bases: 5. CDR1 MNHEY and CDR2 SMNVEV come from the germline V gene (reference sequence). The CDR3 covers 13 residues. CDR3 in amino acids: CASQGTANSPLHF. CDR3 bases: TGTGCCAGCCAGGGGACAGCAAATTCACCCCTCCACTTT.

V is TRBV2 and J is TRBJ2-4; 8 bases align to TRBD1. Germline CDR1 and CDR2: SNHLY and FYNNEI. This CDR3 is 13 amino acids long. The J segment lost 8 bases and the V segment lost 4 bases, leaving 4 bases of the junction unmatched. This CDR3 is CASSGQGTHIQYF. In DNA, the CDR3 is TGTGCCAGCAGTGGACAGGGGACGCACATTCAGTACTTC. The variable domain in full, with the rest retrieved from reference TRBV2 and TRBJ2-4, is EPEVTQTPSHQVTQMGQEVILRCVPISNHLYFYWYRQILGQKVEFLVSFYNNEISEKSEIFDDQFSVERPDGSNFTLKIRSTKLEDSAMYFCASSGQGTHIQYFGAGTRLSVL.

V is TRBV18 and J is TRBJ2-7; D might be TRBD2 (5 bases). V gave up 3 bases and J gave up 0 bases, with 12 bases separating them. Germline-derived CDR1 and CDR2 are KGHSH and LQKENI. The CDR3 has 15 amino acids. The CDR3 sequence is CASSPETGSSYEQYF. The CDR3 region has the DNA TGTGCCAGCTCACCGGAAACGGGATCCTCCTACGAGCAGTACTTC.

The rearrangement uses TRBV18 and TRBJ1-1, with 9 bases matching TRBD1. The V gene's germline CDR1 is KGHSH and CDR2 LQKENI. With V trimmed by 6 bases and J by 0 bases, 17 bases remained unmatched. This CDR3 comprises 19 residues. This CDR3 reads CASSRSDRGGSGMNTEAFF. As DNA, the CDR3 is TGTGCCAGCTCTCGCTCAGACAGGGGGGGATCTGGGATGAACACTGAAGCTTTCTTT.

For the CDR3, the DNA is TGTGCCAGCAGTCCAGCGGGGGCCCTCATTTCCTACAATGAGCAGTTCTTC. Protein sequence: CASSPAGALISYNEQFF. This chain uses TRBV27 with TRBJ2-1; 8 nucleotides agree with TRBD2. V lost 5 bases to trimming and J lost 1 base; unmatched junction nucleotides: 10. The CDR3 spans 17 residues. Germline values: CDR1 MNHEY, CDR2 SMNVEV (reference sequence).

The chain combines TRBV29-1 with TRBJ2-7; possible D gene TRBD1, 5 bases. Germline lookup yields CDR1 SQVTM and CDR2 ANQGSEA. CDR3 length: 14 residues. V dropped 5 bases and J dropped 3 bases, with 17 bases sitting between them. In nucleotides, the CDR3 is TGCAGCGTTCAGAAAGCTTCAGGGTTCTACGAGCAGTACTTC. This translates into CSVQKASGFYEQYF.

V usage is TRBV7-2 and J usage is TRBJ1-6; D remains ambiguous. The CDR3 covers 12 residues. V gave up 0 bases and J gave up 10 bases, with 4 bases separating them. Germline CDR1 reads SGHTA; CDR2 reads FQGNSA. The CDR3 DNA follows: TGTGCCAGCAGCTTAGCCAGGTCACCCCTCCACTTT. Amino acids: CASSLARSPLHF.

The chain couples TRBV10-1 to TRBJ1-2; D unresolved. With 4 bases removed from V and 0 bases from J, the gap between germline ends came to 3 bases. Looked up from germline, CDR1 is WNHNN and CDR2 is SYGVQD (reference sequence). The CDR3 consists of 12 residues. The CDR3 reads CASSVANYGYTF. The CDR3 DNA sequence: TGCGCCAGCAGTGTAGCTAACTATGGCTACACCTTC.

The genes are TRBV14 and TRBJ1-3, with D possibly matching TRBD1 (5 bases). V lost 0 bases and J lost 0, with 12 bases in between. This CDR3 region has 17 residues. Germline assignment: CDR1 SGHDN and CDR2 FVKESK. CDR3 nucleotides: TGTGCCAGCAGCCAAGATATTAGGGGCCACTCTGGAAACACCATATATTTT. As protein: CASSQDIRGHSGNTIYF.

The rearrangement joins TRBV10-3 to TRBJ2-2, with 8 bases aligning to TRBD1. With 5 bases clipped from V and 4 bases from J, the junction kept 9 bases outside the gene matches. Germline V gene sequence: CDR1 ENHRY, CDR2 SYGVKD. The CDR3 length is 16 residues. CDR3 residues: CAISRVSGGGTGELFF. The CDR3 DNA reads as TGTGCCATCAGTCGGGTGTCAGGGGGCGGCACCGGGGAGCTGTTTTTT.

This clone was seen only once. This sequence joins TRBV18 and TRBJ2-3; TRBD2 is a possible D gene (5 bases). Deletions cut 0 bases from V and 6 bases from J, with 13 bases between. This CDR3 has 15 residues. Germline values: CDR1 KGHSH, CDR2 LQKENI. In DNA, the CDR3 is TGTGCCAGCTCACCACCGGGGAGAGTCAGGGATACGCAGTATTTT. This gives the protein CASSPPGRVRDTQYF.

The V gene is TRBV5-1, the J gene TRBJ2-2; D gene ambiguous. Germline values: CDR1 SGHRS, CDR2 YFSETQ. CDR3 size: 15 residues. V was clipped by 0 bases and J by 0 bases, with 6 bases between them. The CDR3, as DNA: TGCGCCAGCAGCTTGGCCGAGTCGAACACCGGGGAGCTGTTTTTT. This translates into CASSLAESNTGELFF.

The rearrangement joins TRBV19 to TRBJ1-1; 7 bases match TRBD1. The length of the CDR3 is 15 residues. Per germline, CDR1 LNHDA and CDR2 SQIVND (reference sequence). V was clipped by 4 bases and J by 0 bases; unmatched bases: 5. CDR3 residues: CASSTTGVMNTEAFF. The CDR3 DNA reads as TGTGCCAGTAGTACTACAGGGGTCATGAACACTGAAGCTTTCTTT. Together with reference TRBV19 and TRBJ1-1, the CDR3 gives the full variable domain: DGGITQSPKYLFRKEGQNVTLSCEQNLNHDAMYWYRQDPGQGLRLIYYSQIVNDFQKGDIAEGYSVSREKKESFPLTVTSAQKNPTAFYLCASSTTGVMNTEAFFGQGTRLTVV.

The chain joins TRBV5-1 to TRBJ1-6, with a tentative D call TRBD1 (5 bases). This CDR3 is 12 amino acids long. The germline V and J ends were trimmed by 3 bases and 7 bases, with 5 bases remaining between them. Looked up from germline, CDR1 is SGHRS and CDR2 is YFSETQ. The DNA of the CDR3 is TGCGCCAGCAGCTCAGGGAATTCACCCCTCCACTTT. Amino acid sequence: CASSSGNSPLHF.

The chain recombines TRBV18 with TRBJ1-3, with 8 bases lining up with TRBD1. The CDR3 has 16 amino acids. Looked up from germline, CDR1 is KGHSH and CDR2 is LQKENI. Germline trimming cut 4 bases from V and 0 bases from J; bases unmatched to any gene: 5. The CDR3 sequence is CASSQGGQASGNTIYF. The CDR3 bases are TGTGCCAGCTCACAAGGGGGACAGGCCTCTGGAAACACCATATATTTT.

The chain combines TRBV2 with TRBJ2-6; no reliable D call. V gave up 0 bases and J gave up 0 bases, with 9 bases separating them. The CDR3 totals 17 residues. Per germline, CDR1 SNHLY and CDR2 FYNNEI. The DNA for the CDR3 is TGTGCCAGCAGTGAAGCGGGCTACACCTCTGGGGCCAACGTCCTGACTTTC. This codes for CASSEAGYTSGANVLTF.

The rearrangement uses TRBV19 and TRBJ1-6, with D unresolved. The CDR3 totals 14 residues. V was trimmed by 3 bases and J by 5 bases, leaving 8 bases between them. The germline gives CDR1 LNHDA, CDR2 SQIVND (reference sequence). The CDR3 bases are TGTGCCAGTAGTATCGGTTTGAATAATTCACCCCTCCACTTT. This encodes CASSIGLNNSPLHF. The whole variable domain, filled in from reference TRBV19 and TRBJ1-6, reads DGGITQSPKYLFRKEGQNVTLSCEQNLNHDAMYWYRQDPGQGLRLIYYSQIVNDFQKGDIAEGYSVSREKKESFPLTVTSAQKNPTAFYLCASSIGLNNSPLHFGNGTRLTVT.

V usage is TRBV29-1 and J usage is TRBJ2-1; TRBD1 agrees at 7 bases. This CDR3 is 15 amino acids long. Germline-derived CDR1 and CDR2 are SQVTM and ANQGSEA. With V trimmed by 2 bases and J by 9 bases, 13 bases remained unmatched. CDR3 amino acids: CSVERKGGTWGEQFF. The CDR3 DNA reads as TGCAGCGTTGAAAGAAAAGGGGGCACCTGGGGTGAGCAGTTCTTC.